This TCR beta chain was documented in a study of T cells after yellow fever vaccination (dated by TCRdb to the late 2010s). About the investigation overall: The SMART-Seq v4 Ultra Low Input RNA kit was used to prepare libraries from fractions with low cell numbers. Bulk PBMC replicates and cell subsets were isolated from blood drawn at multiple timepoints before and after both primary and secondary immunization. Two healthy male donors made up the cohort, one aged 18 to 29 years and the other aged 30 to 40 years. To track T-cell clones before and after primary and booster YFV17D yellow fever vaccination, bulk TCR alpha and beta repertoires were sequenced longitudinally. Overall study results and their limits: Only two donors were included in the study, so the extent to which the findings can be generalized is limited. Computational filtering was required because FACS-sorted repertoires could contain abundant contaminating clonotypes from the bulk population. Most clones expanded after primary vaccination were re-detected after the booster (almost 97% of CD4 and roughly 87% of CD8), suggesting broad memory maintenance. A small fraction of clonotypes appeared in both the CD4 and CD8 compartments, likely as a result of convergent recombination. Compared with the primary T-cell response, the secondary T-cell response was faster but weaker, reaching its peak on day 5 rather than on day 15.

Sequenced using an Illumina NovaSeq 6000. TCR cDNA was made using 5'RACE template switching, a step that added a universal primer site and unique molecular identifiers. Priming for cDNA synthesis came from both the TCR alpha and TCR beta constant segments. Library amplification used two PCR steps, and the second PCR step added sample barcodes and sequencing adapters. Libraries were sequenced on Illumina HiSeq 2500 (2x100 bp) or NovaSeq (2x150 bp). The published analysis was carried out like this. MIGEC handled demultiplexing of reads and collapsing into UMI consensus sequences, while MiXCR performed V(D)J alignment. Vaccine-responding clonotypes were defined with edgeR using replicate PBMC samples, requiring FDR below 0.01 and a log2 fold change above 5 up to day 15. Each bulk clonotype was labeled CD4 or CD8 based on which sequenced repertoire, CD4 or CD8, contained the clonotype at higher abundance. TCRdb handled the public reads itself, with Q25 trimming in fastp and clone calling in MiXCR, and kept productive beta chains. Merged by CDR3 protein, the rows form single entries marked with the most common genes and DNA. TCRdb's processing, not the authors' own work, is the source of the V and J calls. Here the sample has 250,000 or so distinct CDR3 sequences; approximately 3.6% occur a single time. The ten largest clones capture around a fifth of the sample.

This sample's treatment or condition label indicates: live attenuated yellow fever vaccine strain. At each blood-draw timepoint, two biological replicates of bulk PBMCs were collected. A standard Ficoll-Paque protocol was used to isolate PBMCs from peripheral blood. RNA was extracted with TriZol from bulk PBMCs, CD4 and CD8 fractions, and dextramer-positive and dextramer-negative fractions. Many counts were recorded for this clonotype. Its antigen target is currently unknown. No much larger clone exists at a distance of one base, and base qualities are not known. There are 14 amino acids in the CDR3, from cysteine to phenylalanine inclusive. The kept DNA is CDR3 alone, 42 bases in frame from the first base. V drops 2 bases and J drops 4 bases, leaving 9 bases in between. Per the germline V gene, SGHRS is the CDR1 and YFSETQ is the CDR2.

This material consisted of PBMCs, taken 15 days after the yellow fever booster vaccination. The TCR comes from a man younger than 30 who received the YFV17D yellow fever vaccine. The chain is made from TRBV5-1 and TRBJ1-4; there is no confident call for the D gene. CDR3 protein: CASSFSGLNEKLFF. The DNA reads TGCGCCAGCAGCTTCAGCGGCCTTAATGAAAAACTGTTTTTT.